This is a list of T cell receptor beta chains from one sample in a study of blood T cell repertoires in COVID-19. Here immunoSEQ multiplex PCR was the method, and the copy in TCRdb shows in-frame clones only, minus some. The table lists roughly 400,000 clones, 90% of them singletons, with under 0.7% in the top ten. Sample: PBMCs or T cells enriched from blood (not recorded which). The origin of the receptors is a man between 18 and 35 years old who had recovered from COVID-19. Both conserved end residues are part of each CDR3. The order of the fields is CDR3 DNA, CDR3 protein, D gene, J gene, clone size, V gene. The D gene is left open where the match is weak. The size entry is marked missing in some rows and otherwise reads once, few, many or a size class.

DNA: TGCGCCAGCAGCTTAAGCGGCACCTACAATGAGCAGTTCTTC
CDR3: CASSLSGTYNEQFF
D: -
J: TRBJ2-1
size: once
V: TRBV5-1

DNA: TGTGCCAGCAGTTCCCCTAGCGGGAGGGCCGGCCATGAGCAGTTCTTC
CDR3: CASSSPSGRAGHEQFF
D: TRBD2
J: TRBJ2-1
size: -
V: TRBV28

DNA: TGTGCCAGCAGGTCGCGCAGGGACACTGAAGCTTTCTTT
CDR3: CASRSRRDTEAFF
D: -
J: TRBJ1-1
size: -
V: TRBV6-5

DNA: TGTGCCAGCAGCTTCCACGGGACAGGGAGTCAGCCCCAGCATTTT
CDR3: CASSFHGTGSQPQHF
D: TRBD1
J: TRBJ1-5
size: -
V: TRBV7-2

DNA: TGTGCCAGTCTCCGGGACACTAGCACAGATACGCAGTATTTT
CDR3: CASLRDTSTDTQYF
D: -
J: TRBJ2-3
size: -
V: TRBV2

DNA: TGTGCCAGCAGTTACCGCGATTCTTCCTACGAGCAGTACTTC
CDR3: CASSYRDSSYEQYF
D: -
J: TRBJ2-7
size: -
V: TRBV6-5

DNA: TGTGCCAGCAGCCAACTGCGCACCGGGGAGCTGTTTTTT
CDR3: CASSQLRTGELFF
D: -
J: TRBJ2-2
size: -
V: TRBV3-1/TRBV3-2

DNA: TGTGCCAGCAGCGCGGGCCTCTCCTACGAGCGGTACTTC
CDR3: CASSAGLSYERYF
D: -
J: TRBJ2-7
size: -
V: TRBV7-3

DNA: TGTGCCAGTAGTACCAATAACTATGGCTACACCTTC
CDR3: CASSTNNYGYTF
D: -
J: TRBJ1-2
size: -
V: TRBV19

DNA: TGTGTAAACCTCAAGGGGGAAAAACTGTTTTTT
CDR3: CVNLKGEKLFF
D: -
J: TRBJ1-4
size: -
V: TRBV2

DNA: TGTGCCAGCAGCTTAGGGACAACCCGAGAAGCTTTCTTT
CDR3: CASSLGTTREAFF
D: -
J: TRBJ1-1
size: -
V: TRBV7-9

DNA: TGTGCCAGCAGCTTAATGGTACACAGGGAGAATTCACCCCTCCACTTT
CDR3: CASSLMVHRENSPLHF
D: -
J: TRBJ1-6
size: -
V: TRBV7-9

DNA: TGCGCCAGCACCCCCGAGGGGGGGCAACTGCCCTACGAGCAGTACTTC
CDR3: CASTPEGGQLPYEQYF
D: -
J: TRBJ2-7
size: -
V: TRBV5-1